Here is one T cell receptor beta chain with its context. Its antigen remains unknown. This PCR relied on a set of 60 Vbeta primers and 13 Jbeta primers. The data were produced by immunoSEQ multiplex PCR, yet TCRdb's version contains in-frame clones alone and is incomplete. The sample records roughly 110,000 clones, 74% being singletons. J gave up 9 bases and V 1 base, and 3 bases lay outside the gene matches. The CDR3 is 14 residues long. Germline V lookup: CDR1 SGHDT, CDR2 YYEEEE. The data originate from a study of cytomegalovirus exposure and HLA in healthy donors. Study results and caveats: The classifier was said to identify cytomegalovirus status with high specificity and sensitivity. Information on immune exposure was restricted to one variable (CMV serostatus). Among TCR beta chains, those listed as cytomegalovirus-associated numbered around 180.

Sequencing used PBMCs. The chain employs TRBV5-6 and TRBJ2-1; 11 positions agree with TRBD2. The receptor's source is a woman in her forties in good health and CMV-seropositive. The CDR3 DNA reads TGTGCCAGCAGCTTGACTAGCGGGAGTCGTGAGCAGTTCTTC. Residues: CASSLTSGSREQFF.